Listed below are T cell receptor beta chains from one sample, sequenced in a study of blood T cell repertoires in COVID-19. Repertoires were generated with immunoSEQ multiplex PCR, while TCRdb's copy carries only in-frame clones and drops some. The data hold fewer than 130,000 clones, with approximately 90% observed a single time. The material sequenced was peripheral blood. The receptors come from a woman aged 45 to 65 with acute or convalescent COVID-19. Both conserved end residues are part of each CDR3. The D gene is left open where the match is weak. The size entry is marked missing in some rows and otherwise reads once, few, many or a size class.

>NA|NA|16|TRBJ1-1|TRBV4-1
TGCGCCAGCAGCCAAGACCGTAGAGTAGCGAACACTGAAGCTTTCTTT
CASSQDRRVANTEAFF
>NA|NA|14|TRBJ1-1|TRBV6-5
TGTGCCAGCAAGTCCACAAGGACAGTTGCTGAAGCTTTCTTT
CASKSTRTVAEAFF
>NA|NA|12|TRBJ2-7|TRBV6-6
TGTGCCAGCAGCCCCCCCGGCTACGAGCAGTACTTC
CASSPPGYEQYF
>TRBD2|NA|14|TRBJ2-7|TRBV2
TGTGCCAGCAGCGCGGGGGGGAGGGCGTCCGAGCAGTACTTC
CASSAGGRASEQYF
>NA|NA|14|TRBJ2-7|TRBV7-9
TGTGCCAGCAGACAACCGGGACTTAACTACGAGCAGTACTTC
CASRQPGLNYEQYF
>TRBD2|NA|15|TRBJ2-7|TRBV5-1
TGCGCCAGCAGGTCGGGGGGGGCCCCCTCCTACGAGCAGTACTTC
CASRSGGAPSYEQYF
>TRBD2|NA|16|TRBJ2-3|TRBV5-1
TGCGCCAGCAGCGGGGGGACTAGCGAGCGCACAGATACGCAGTATTTT
CASSGGTSERTDTQYF
>TRBD2|NA|19|TRBJ2-2|TRBV28
TGTGCCAGCAGTCCCGACTCGGGACTAGCGGGAGGTCTCACCGGGGAGCTGTTTTTT
CASSPDSGLAGGLTGELFF
>TRBD2|once|15|TRBJ2-1|TRBV2
TGTGCCAGCGCCCGGGGACTAGCTCTAAACAATGAGCAGTTCTTC
CASARGLALNNEQFF
>NA|NA|16|TRBJ1-6|TRBV2
TGTGCCAGCAGTGAAATGGCTGTAACGCATAATTCACCCCTCCACTTT
CASSEMAVTHNSPLHF
>NA|NA|14|TRBJ1-4|TRBV19
TGTGCCAGTAGTATAGATCAGGGGTTCTCGAAACTGTTTTTT
CASSIDQGFSKLFF
>NA|few|15|TRBJ2-1|TRBV24-1
TGTGCCACCAGTCCTACCCTTAGTCCCCACAATGAGCAGTTCTTC
CATSPTLSPHNEQFF
>TRBD1|NA|16|TRBJ1-1|TRBV19
TGTGCCAGTAAACTCTCAACAGGGGCGGCGAACACTGAAGCTTTCTTT
CASKLSTGAANTEAFF
>NA|NA|14|TRBJ1-1|TRBV18
TGTGCCAGCCTGACAGGCCCGGGGAACACTGAAGCTTTCTTT
CASLTGPGNTEAFF
>TRBD2|few|18|TRBJ2-1|TRBV19
TGTGCCAGTAGGCATTCGGGTTTATCCGCTAGCGGGAGCGGGGTTCAGTTCTTC
CASRHSGLSASGSGVQFF
>NA|NA|14|TRBJ2-7|TRBV30
TGTGCCTGGAGTGCCCCCGGCAGGGGGGACGAGCAGTACTTC
CAWSAPGRGDEQYF
>TRBD1|once|14|TRBJ2-5|TRBV15
TGTGCCACCAGCAGAGATCAGGGGGTGGAGACCCAGTACTTC
CATSRDQGVETQYF
>TRBD2|NA|14|TRBJ2-3|TRBV7-2
TGTGCCAGCAGCATTAGCGGGAGGTTAGATACGCAGTATTTT
CASSISGRLDTQYF
>TRBD1|NA|15|TRBJ1-5|TRBV28
TGTGCCAGCAGTATGGACAGGGAAATGGTTCAGCCCCAGCATTTT
CASSMDREMVQPQHF
>TRBD2|NA|17|TRBJ2-2|TRBV27
TGTGCCAGCAGTCATTACATCAGGGAGGGCGGCACCGGGGAGCTGTTTTTT
CASSHYIREGGTGELFF
>TRBD1|NA|15|TRBJ1-5|TRBV5-1
TGCGCCAGCAGATCGACAGGGGATAGCAATCAGCCCCAGCATTTT
CASRSTGDSNQPQHF
>NA|many|14|TRBJ1-1|TRBV5-1
TGCGCCAGCAGCTTCAGGGGCAGGGAGACTGAAGCTTTCTTT
CASSFRGRETEAFF
>TRBD2|NA|16|TRBJ2-1|TRBV4-1
TGCGCCAGCAGCCAAGGTTGGGGCAGGGAGGGCGATGAGCAGTTCTTC
CASSQGWGREGDEQFF
>NA|NA|12|TRBJ2-1|TRBV7-2
TGTGCCAGCAGCTTGTCTTACAATGAGCAGTTCTTC
CASSLSYNEQFF
>NA|NA|12|TRBJ2-4|TRBV2
TGTGCCAGCAGTGCAGGGAAAAACATTCAGTACTTC
CASSAGKNIQYF
>NA|NA|12|TRBJ1-6|TRBV27
TGTGCCAGCAGTTTCGGGACTTTACCCCTCCACTTT
CASSFGTLPLHF
>NA|NA|13|TRBJ2-1|TRBV27
TGTGCCAGCGGTCATGGGCCATACAATGAGCAGTTCTTC
CASGHGPYNEQFF
>NA|NA|13|TRBJ2-7|TRBV5-1
TGCGCCAGCAGCCCATTGGGGGGCTACGAGCAGTACTTC
CASSPLGGYEQYF
>NA|NA|11|TRBJ2-1|TRBV29-1
TGCAGCGTTCCCGTCGGCAATGAGCAGTTCTTC
CSVPVGNEQFF